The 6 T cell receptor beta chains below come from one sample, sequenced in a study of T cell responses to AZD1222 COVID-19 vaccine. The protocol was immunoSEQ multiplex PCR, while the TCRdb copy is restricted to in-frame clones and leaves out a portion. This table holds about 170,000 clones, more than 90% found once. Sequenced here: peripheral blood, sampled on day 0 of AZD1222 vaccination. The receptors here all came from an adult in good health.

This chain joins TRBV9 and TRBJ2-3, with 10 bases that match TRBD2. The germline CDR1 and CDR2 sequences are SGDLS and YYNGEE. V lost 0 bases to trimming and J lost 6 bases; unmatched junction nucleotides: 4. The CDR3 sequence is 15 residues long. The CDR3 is CASSVELAGADTQYF. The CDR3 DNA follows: TGTGCCAGCAGCGTAGAGCTAGCGGGGGCCGATACGCAGTATTTT.

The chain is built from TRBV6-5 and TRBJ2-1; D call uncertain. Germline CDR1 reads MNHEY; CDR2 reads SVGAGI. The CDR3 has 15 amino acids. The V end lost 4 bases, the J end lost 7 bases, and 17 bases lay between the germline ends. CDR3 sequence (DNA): TGTGCCAGCAGTTCAGGCTTCAATCGACGTAATGAGCAGTTCTTC. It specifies CASSSGFNRRNEQFF.

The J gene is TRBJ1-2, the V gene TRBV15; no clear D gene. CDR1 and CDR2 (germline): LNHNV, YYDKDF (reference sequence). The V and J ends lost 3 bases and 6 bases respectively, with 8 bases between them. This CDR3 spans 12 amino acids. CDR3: CATSRTAHGYTF. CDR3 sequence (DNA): TGTGCCACCAGCAGGACCGCTCATGGCTACACCTTC.

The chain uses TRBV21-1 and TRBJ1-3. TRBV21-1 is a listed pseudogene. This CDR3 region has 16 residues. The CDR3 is CASTPPRDFSGNTIYF. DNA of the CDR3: TGTGCCAGCACCCCTCCCCGGGATTTCTCTGGAAACACCATATATTTT.

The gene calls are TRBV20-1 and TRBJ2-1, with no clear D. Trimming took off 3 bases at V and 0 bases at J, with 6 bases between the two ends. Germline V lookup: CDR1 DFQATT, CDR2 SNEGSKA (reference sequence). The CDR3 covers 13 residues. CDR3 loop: CSASEPSYNEQFF. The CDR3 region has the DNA TGCAGTGCTAGTGAGCCCTCCTACAATGAGCAGTTCTTC.

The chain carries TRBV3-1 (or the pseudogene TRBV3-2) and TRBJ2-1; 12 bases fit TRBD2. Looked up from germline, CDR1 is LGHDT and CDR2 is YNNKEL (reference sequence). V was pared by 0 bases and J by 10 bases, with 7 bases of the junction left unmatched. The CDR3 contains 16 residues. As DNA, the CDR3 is TGTGCCAGCAGCCAAGAGGCACTAGCGGGGGGAGGGGAGCAGTTCTTC. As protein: CASSQEALAGGGEQFF.